This T cell receptor (beta chain) was captured in a study of siplizumab effects on memory and regulatory T cells. This clone was seen just once. The protocol was immunoSEQ multiplex PCR, while the TCRdb copy is restricted to in-frame clones and leaves out a portion. The sample carries approximately 100,000 clones, about 90% recorded once. The germline CDR1 and CDR2 sequences are MNHNS and SASEGT. V lost 6 bases and J 5 bases, leaving 14 bases between the germline ends. The CDR3 sequence is 14 residues long. Material: CD4+ T cells sorted from blood. The sequence was obtained from a human donor in good health. Some clones in this sample may be carry-over from other donors' samples. The gene calls are TRBV6-1 and TRBJ2-1; the D gene is possibly TRBD1 (6 bases). The CDR3: CASSQRDKDNEQFF. Written as DNA, the CDR3 is TGTGCCAGCAGCCAACGGGACAAGGACAATGAGCAGTTCTTC.